The 25 T cell receptor beta chains presented below share a single source sample, sequenced in a study of blood T cell repertoires in COVID-19 (dated by TCRdb to 2018 to 2020). Library preparation employed the immunoSEQ multiplex PCR assay. The table was pulled from immuneACCESS by TCRdb, which kept in-frame rearrangements only. Such tables lose some clones; where checked, under half of the loss comes from unresolved V genes, and the rest has no known cause. This sample gives 200,000 to 300,000 clones in total; about 88% of them show up just once. Approximately 2% of the sample belongs to the ten largest clones. The sample comprised peripheral blood. Receptors originate from a young man with active or convalescent COVID-19.

This chain connects TRBV4-2 to TRBJ1-2, with 8 bases matching TRBD1. This CDR3 is 15 amino acids long. The germline CDR1 and CDR2 sequences are LGHNA and YNFKEQ. Unmatched junction bases numbered 8, after V lost 2 bases and J lost 6 bases. DNA of the CDR3: TGTGCCAGCAGCCAACTCAGTGACAGGGGCAATGGCTACACCTTC. It translates to CASSQLSDRGNGYTF.

This chain links TRBV4-1 with TRBJ1-1, with 7 positions matching TRBD1. Germline V CDR1 and CDR2: MGHRA, YSYEKL. The CDR3 has 14 residues. With 2 bases clipped from V and 5 bases from J, the junction kept 5 bases outside the gene matches. CDR3 coding DNA: TGCGCCAGCAGCCAACGACAGGGTTGGACTGAAGCTTTCTTT. Its protein product is CASSQRQGWTEAFF.

The genes are TRBV4-3 and TRBJ2-7, with D perhaps matching TRBD2 (5 bases). The CDR3 sequence is 13 residues long. Germline V lookup: CDR1 LGHNA, CDR2 YSLEER. V was cut by 4 bases and J by 4 bases, with 11 bases left in between. CDR3 residues: CASSPGLPYEQYF. The CDR3 DNA follows: TGCGCCAGCAGCCCAGGACTTCCGTACGAGCAGTACTTC.

The gene calls are TRBV2 and TRBJ2-1; D gene unclear. Germline V gene data show CDR1 as SNHLY and CDR2 as FYNNEI. With 3 bases removed from V and 5 bases from J, the gap between germline ends came to 5 bases. The CDR3 extends over 12 amino acids. CDR3 DNA sequence: TGTGCCAGCAGTGAGTCTAACAATGAGCAGTTCTTC. Translating it yields CASSESNNEQFF.

This chain joins TRBV2 and TRBJ2-7, with TRBD2 as a possible D gene (6 bases). The germline V gene encodes CDR1 SNHLY and CDR2 FYNNEI. This CDR3 spans 20 amino acids. V was clipped by 2 bases and J by 4 bases, with 30 bases between them. The CDR3 is CASSESLDWTPGLGLYEQYF. The CDR3 DNA is TGTGCCAGCAGTGAATCCCTAGATTGGACCCCGGGACTGGGTCTTTACGAGCAGTACTTC.

The chain has TRBV7-2 and TRBJ2-3; maybe TRBD2 (6 bases). Germline assignment: CDR1 SGHTA and CDR2 FQGNSA. The CDR3 consists of 15 residues. The V end was cut by 1 base, the J end by 1 base, with 9 bases between. The DNA for the CDR3 is TGTGCCAGCAGCTTAGATGGCGGGGGCACAGATACGCAGTATTTT. This gives the protein CASSLDGGGTDTQYF.

The chain joins TRBV19 to TRBJ1-5; TRBD1 is a possible D gene (6 bases). V dropped 7 bases and J dropped 3 bases, with 19 bases sitting between them. The germline gives CDR1 LNHDA, CDR2 SQIVND (reference sequence). The CDR3 spans 16 residues. The CDR3 sequence is CASTTIVDRHNQPQHF. CDR3 sequence (DNA): TGTGCCAGTACCACCATCGTGGACAGACACAATCAGCCCCAGCATTTT.

This chain uses TRBV18 with TRBJ1-4; 10 nucleotides match TRBD1. The ends lost 6 bases at V and 2 bases at J; junction bases unmatched: 12. This CDR3 region has 18 residues. Germline V gene data show CDR1 as KGHSH and CDR2 as LQKENI. CDR3 protein: CASSANPGTGATNEKLFF. DNA for the CDR3: TGTGCCAGCTCGGCGAATCCCGGGACAGGGGCTACTAATGAAAAACTGTTTTTT.

The J gene is TRBJ1-1, the V gene TRBV5-3; no reliable D call. TRBV5-3 has ORF status, its function being uncertain. V lost 4 bases, J lost 0 bases, and 13 bases lay in between. The CDR3 is 15 residues long. CDR3 loop: CARSHTSKLNTEAFF. CDR3 nucleotides: TGTGCCAGAAGCCATACTAGCAAACTGAACACTGAAGCTTTCTTT.

The J gene is TRBJ2-3, the V gene TRBV21-1; the table's D call, TRBD2, was not checked against the DNA. TRBV21-1 is flagged as a pseudogene. The CDR3 has 18 amino acids. The CDR3 here is CASSKGGTSGGSPDTQYF. CDR3 coding DNA: TGTGCCAGCAGCAAAGGAGGGACTAGCGGGGGGAGTCCAGATACGCAGTATTTT.

The genes are TRBV2 and TRBJ1-2; TRBD1 agrees at 9 bases. CDR1 is SNHLY and CDR2 is FYNNEI in the germline V gene. CDR3 length equals 15 residues. J gave up 4 bases and V 4 bases, and 7 bases lay outside the gene matches. The CDR3 DNA is TGTGCCAGCAGTGGGACAGGGGAAGGTATCTATGGCTACACCTTC. Its translation is CASSGTGEGIYGYTF.

The chain combines TRBV6-5 with TRBJ2-3; maybe TRBD1 (5 bases). Germline lookup yields CDR1 MNHEY and CDR2 SVGAGI. V dropped 6 bases and J dropped 2 bases, with 15 bases sitting between them. CDR3 length: 15 amino acids. The CDR3 region has the DNA TGTGCCAGCAGCCCCAGGGAAGACCCCACAGATACGCAGTATTTT. Its protein product is CASSPREDPTDTQYF.

The gene calls are TRBV7-9 and TRBJ2-1; 8 positions match TRBD2. V gave up 5 bases and J gave up 4 bases; unmatched junction bases: 4. Germline assignment: CDR1 SEHNR and CDR2 FQNEAQ (reference sequence). CDR3 length: 14 residues. CDR3: CASSPRGAYNEQFF. CDR3 nucleotide sequence: TGTGCCAGCAGCCCGCGGGGGGCGTACAATGAGCAGTTCTTC.

The chain carries TRBV19 and TRBJ1-2, with TRBD1 identical over 9 bases. V lost 6 bases, J lost 3 bases, and 5 bases stayed unmatched. This CDR3 is 14 amino acids long. Germline CDR1 LNHDA, CDR2 SQIVND (reference sequence). The CDR3 bases are TGTGCCAGTAGACAGGGGGCGCGAGACTATGGCTACACCTTC. Protein product: CASRQGARDYGYTF.

This chain connects TRBV30 to TRBJ1-2, with 10 bases matching TRBD1. Losses at the gene ends were 7 bases for V and 5 bases for J; bases not matched to a gene: 4. The CDR3 contains 12 residues. Germline CDR1 and CDR2: GTSNPN and SVGIG (reference sequence). DNA for the CDR3: TGTGCCTCCGGACAGGGGGTGTATGGCTACACCTTC. Its protein is CASGQGVYGYTF.

Remarks on this clone: The identical CDR3 is also encoded by other nucleotide sequences in the sample. CDR3 DNA: TGTGCCAGCAGCTTGGGGGGAAGTGGAAACACCATATATTTT. It is translated as CASSLGGSGNTIYF. This chain uses TRBV7-9 with TRBJ1-3; maybe TRBD1 (5 bases). The CDR3 has 14 residues. Germline CDR1 is SEHNR and CDR2 is FQNEAQ (reference sequence). V lost 3 bases and J 3 bases, leaving 9 bases between the germline ends.

This chain uses TRBV27 with TRBJ2-6, with 12 bases identical to TRBD1. The V gene end was trimmed by 8 bases and the J gene end by 2 bases; junction bases not matched to a gene: 4. The V gene's germline CDR1 is MNHEY and CDR2 SMNVEV (reference sequence). This CDR3 region has 16 residues. The CDR3 DNA follows: TGTGCCAGCTGGGGACAGGGGGCTGCTGGGGCCAACGTCCTGACTTTC. Translated: CASWGQGAAGANVLTF.

This clone was seen only once. The chain is built from TRBV5-1 and TRBJ2-5; 11 positions agree with TRBD2. The CDR3 extends over 15 amino acids. Germline V gene data show CDR1 as SGHRS and CDR2 as YFSETQ. J gave up 5 bases and V 2 bases, and 5 bases lay outside the gene matches. CDR3: CASSFNSGGAETQYF. Written as DNA, the CDR3 is TGCGCCAGCAGCTTTAATAGCGGGGGGGCGGAGACCCAGTACTTC.

This clone was recorded only once. The V call is TRBV7-9, the J call TRBJ1-1; no clear D gene. The CDR3 contains 13 residues. Germline V gives CDR1 SEHNR, CDR2 FQNEAQ (reference sequence). The V gene lost 2 bases and the J gene lost 2 bases, with 6 bases spanning the gap. This CDR3 reads CASSLSQNTEAFF. In DNA, the CDR3 is TGTGCCAGCAGCTTATCACAAAACACTGAAGCTTTCTTT.

Only a few counts were recorded for this clone. The chain recombines TRBV21-1 with TRBJ1-1. TRBV21-1 is classified as a pseudogene. CDR3 size: 10 residues. CDR3 loop: CASRNTEAFF. CDR3 DNA: TGTGCCAGCCGGAACACTGAAGCTTTCTTT.

This sequence joins TRBV30 and TRBJ1-3; a weak D match, TRBD1 (5 bases). This CDR3 has 15 amino acids. Germline CDR1 reads GTSNPN; CDR2 reads SVGIG (reference sequence). Trimming removed 0 bases at V and 0 bases at J, with 9 bases between. The CDR3: CAWSVMGGSGNTIYF. The CDR3 region has the DNA TGTGCCTGGAGTGTAATGGGGGGCTCTGGAAACACCATATATTTT.

The rearrangement joins TRBV4-2 to TRBJ2-7; no reliable D call. V was trimmed by 0 bases and J by 4 bases, leaving 7 bases between them. The germline V gene encodes CDR1 LGHNA and CDR2 YNFKEQ. The CDR3 extends over 13 amino acids. In DNA, the CDR3 is TGTGCCAGCAGCCAAGATCACGGTTACGAGCAGTACTTC. It is translated as CASSQDHGYEQYF.

V usage is TRBV29-1 and J usage is TRBJ2-1, with TRBD2 identical over 7 bases. After removal of 7 bases from V and 7 bases from J, the junction contained 1 base not matched to a gene. The CDR3 is 10 residues long. Germline lookup yields CDR1 SQVTM and CDR2 ANQGSEA. For the CDR3, the DNA is TGCAGCGCAGCGGGGAATGAGCAGTTCTTC. It yields the protein CSAAGNEQFF.

The chain employs TRBV18 and TRBJ2-1; no reliable D call. With 3 bases removed from V and 8 bases from J, the gap between germline ends came to 17 bases. The CDR3 extends over 15 amino acids. Germline V gene data show CDR1 as KGHSH and CDR2 as LQKENI. DNA of the CDR3: TGTGCCAGCTCACCGGGTTCCGGGTTATACGATGAGCAGTTCTTC. This sequence encodes CASSPGSGLYDEQFF.

The J gene is TRBJ1-1, the V gene TRBV9, with unresolved D. The CDR3 length is 13 residues. Germline V CDR1 and CDR2: SGDLS, YYNGEE. The V end lost 5 bases, the J end lost 0 bases, and 8 bases lay between the germline ends. CDR3 residues: CASSSQVNTEAFF. The CDR3, as DNA: TGTGCCAGCAGTTCCCAGGTGAACACTGAAGCTTTCTTT.